The clone carrying this T cell receptor (beta chain) has more than one count but fewer than ten. Its specificity is not known. The data derive from a study of OX40 agonist ivuxolimab in advanced cancers. Study observations and caveats: There was clonal expansion of CD4+ and CD8+ blood T cells by week 6 at 0.1 to 3.0 mg/kg.

The repertoire was sequenced with immunoSEQ multiplex PCR; TCRdb's copy has only in-frame clones and lacks some. The sample shows over 55,000 clones, 83% of them seen only once. Germline CDR1 reads MGHRA; CDR2 reads YSYEKL. V was cut by 1 base and J by 1 base, with 12 bases left in between. The CDR3 extends over 16 amino acids. This receptor was taken from an adult with an advanced solid tumor such as melanoma, head and neck, liver or kidney cancer. V is TRBV4-1 and J is TRBJ2-3; D remains unclear. Sequenced material: CD4+ or CD8+ T cells sorted from blood, taken in a trial of the OX40 agonist ivuxolimab. The CDR3 region is CASSQVNLGGTDTQYF. CDR3 coding DNA: TGCGCCAGCAGCCAAGTTAACTTAGGTGGCACAGATACGCAGTATTTT.